The entry that follows covers one TCR beta chain sequence. The PCR used 60 Vbeta and 13 Jbeta primers. Using immunoSEQ multiplex PCR, the repertoire was profiled, and TCRdb retains in-frame clones only, with some absent. Of about 170,000 clones in the sample, under 75% are singletons; the top ten hold less than 8.5%. Per the germline V gene, CDR1 is MRHNA and CDR2 is SNTAGT. The CDR3 runs to 13 residues. Trimming took off 4 bases at V and 8 bases at J, with 12 bases between the two ends. These data originate in a study of cytomegalovirus exposure and HLA in healthy donors. The sequence was collected from a man aged 40-55 years in good health and CMV-seropositive. V is TRBV6-4 and J is TRBJ2-1; D not certain. The sequencing sample was made of PBMCs. The CDR3: CASSAEIRDEQFF. CDR3 sequence (DNA): TGTGCCAGCAGTGCCGAAATACGGGATGAGCAGTTCTTC.